This TCR beta chain comes out of a study of CD8 T cells in ankylosing spondylitis. Ten or more counts support this clonotype. Its antigen is not known. Study-wide results and limits: Matched ankylosing spondylitis synovial fluid reportedly contained a significantly enriched population of disease-linked clones.

CDR3 size: 13 residues. The V and J ends lost 3 bases and 0 bases respectively, with 6 bases between them. From the 5' RACE reads, TCRdb called clonotypes with MiXCR, one entry per CDR3 protein. The repertoire has fewer than 250,000 distinct CDR3 sequences, about 10% of them found once; the top ten carry 2.6%. This TCR derives from a male donor with ankylosing spondylitis or in good health (not recorded which). What was sequenced was blood, either unsorted or a sorted T cell fraction (not recorded which). V is TRBV12-3 or TRBV12-4 and J is TRBJ2-7; D perhaps matches TRBD2 (5 bases). CDR3 amino acids: CASSFGVSYEQYF. Here the CDR3 DNA reads TGTGCCAGCAGTTTCGGGGTCTCCTACGAGCAGTACTTC.